This entry lists 15 T cell receptor beta chains sequenced from one sample in a study of CD8+CD57+ T cells in acquired aplastic anemia. Patients chosen for sequencing had CD8+CD57+ cells that had expanded, as shown by flow cytometry. According to the study, genomic DNA was the template for TCR beta VDJ and CDR3 profiling. MiXCR, run by TCRdb on the reads, gives a single entry per CDR3 protein. Among around 150,000 distinct CDR3 sequences listed, about two thirds were seen once. Material: sorted CD4+, CD8+, or CD8+CD57+ T cells (not recorded which) from PBMCs. The receptors come from a human donor with aplastic anemia.

A note on this clonotype: The junction departs from germline at one end; a sequencing error may be responsible. The V call is TRBV10-1, the J call TRBJ2-6; no firm D call. The CDR3 is 15 residues long. The V gene's germline CDR1 is WNHNN and CDR2 SYGVQD (reference sequence). CDR3 region: CASSGKGSGANVLTF. Written as DNA, the CDR3 is TGTGCCAGCAGTGGAAAGGGAAGTGGGGCCAACGTCCTGACTTTC.

The rearrangement joins TRBV6-5 to TRBJ1-6, with D maybe TRBD1 (5 bases). Germline lookup yields CDR1 MNHEY and CDR2 SVGAGI. The CDR3 runs 15 residues. V dropped 2 bases and J dropped 7 bases, with 12 bases sitting between them. CDR3 amino acids: CASSYRDLGNSPLHF. Here the CDR3 DNA reads TGTGCCAGCAGTTACCGGGACCTAGGGAATTCACCCCTCCACTTT.

The chain carries TRBV7-9 and TRBJ2-4, with 10 bases lining up with TRBD1. CDR1 is SEHNR, CDR2 FQNEAQ, per germline (reference sequence). The CDR3 consists of 15 residues. Losses at the gene ends were 5 bases for V and 6 bases for J; bases not matched to a gene: 7. CDR3 sequence: CASSLARDRGNIQYF. Written as DNA, the CDR3 is TGTGCCAGCAGCCTCGCCCGGGACAGGGGAAACATTCAGTACTTC.

The genes are TRBV20-1 and TRBJ2-1; D might be TRBD2 (6 bases). The CDR3 extends over 13 amino acids. Between the trimmed V and J ends, which lost 6 bases and 12 bases, there was a span of 21 bases. Germline V gives CDR1 DFQATT, CDR2 SNEGSKA (reference sequence). In DNA form, the CDR3 reads TGCAGTGCCCCAGGGTCGGGAGACATTGGGCAGTTCTTC. It translates to CSAPGSGDIGQFF.

The chain employs TRBV7-2 and TRBJ2-1; D is undetermined. Trimming stripped 5 bases from V and 1 base from J, with 6 bases between. Per germline, CDR1 SGHTA and CDR2 FQGNSA. The CDR3 is 13 residues long. CDR3 sequence reads: CASSPQSYNEQFF. DNA of the CDR3: TGTGCCAGCAGCCCTCAATCCTACAATGAGCAGTTCTTC.

This clonotype has a single count. The chain uses TRBV10-3 and TRBJ1-2, with TRBD1 identical over 11 bases. CDR3 length equals 14 residues. With V trimmed by 10 bases and J by 7 bases, 11 bases remained unmatched. The germline V gene has CDR1 ENHRY and CDR2 SYGVKD. The CDR3 DNA sequence: TGTGCCAGCACACCTTCCGGGACAGGGGGTGGCTACACCTTC. Translating it yields CASTPSGTGGGYTF.

This clonotype was seen many times. This chain uses TRBV6-2 or TRBV6-3 with TRBJ2-5; 7 nucleotides match TRBD1. The CDR3 has 14 amino acids. The ends lost 5 bases at V and 3 bases at J; junction bases unmatched: 6. The germline V gene encodes CDR1 MNHEY and CDR2 SVGEGT. The CDR3 spells CASSTGTEEETQYF. The CDR3 DNA reads as TGTGCCAGCAGTACCGGGACAGAAGAAGAGACCCAGTACTTC.

By share of the sample, this clonotype is medium-sized (0.01 to 0.1%). The genes are TRBV6-1 and TRBJ1-1, with D perhaps TRBD1 (6 bases). Trimming took off 6 bases at V and 2 bases at J, with 16 bases between the two ends. The CDR3 covers 15 residues. CDR1 MNHNS and CDR2 SASEGT come from the germline V gene. The CDR3 region is CASRTPAGENTEAFF. DNA of the CDR3: TGTGCCAGCAGGACCCCGGCAGGGGAAAACACTGAAGCTTTCTTT.

This chain connects TRBV7-9 to TRBJ2-2; perhaps TRBD2 as D (6 bases). Germline CDR1 reads SEHNR; CDR2 reads FQNEAQ (reference sequence). V dropped 5 bases and J dropped 9 bases, with 16 bases sitting between them. The CDR3 loop spans 14 amino acids. The chain's CDR3 is CASSPREHFRELFF. CDR3 in DNA: TGTGCCAGCAGCCCCCGGGAGCACTTTAGGGAGCTGTTTTTT.

This clonotype was seen more than once but under ten times. V and J are TRBV7-9 and TRBJ2-3; TRBD1 is a possible D gene (6 bases). V shed 1 base and J shed 6 bases, with 23 bases lying between them. This CDR3 has 18 residues. Germline loops: CDR1 SEHNR, CDR2 FQNEAQ (reference sequence). The CDR3 spells CASSLVLRIGQITDTQYF. The CDR3 bases are TGTGCCAGCAGCTTAGTCCTGCGCATAGGACAGATAACGGATACGCAGTATTTT.

This chain connects TRBV7-9 to TRBJ2-5, with D perhaps assigned TRBD1 or TRBD2 (5 bases each). With 4 bases removed from V and 5 bases from J, the gap between germline ends came to 17 bases. The CDR3 covers 15 residues. CDR1 is SEHNR, CDR2 FQNEAQ, per germline (reference sequence). This chain's CDR3 is CASSSSGTWGETQYF. The DNA of the CDR3 is TGTGCCAGCAGCTCATCCGGGACCTGGGGGGAGACCCAGTACTTC.

The chain has TRBV5-1 and TRBJ2-5; no clear D gene. V shed 2 bases and J shed 3 bases, with 8 bases lying between them. The CDR3 contains 13 residues. The germline V gene has CDR1 SGHRS and CDR2 YFSETQ. The CDR3 nucleotides read TGCGCCAGCAGCTTTTTCCCCGAAGAGACCCAGTACTTC. This codes for CASSFFPEETQYF.

The chain links TRBV20-1 to TRBJ2-3, with D perhaps assigned TRBD1 or TRBD2 (5 bases each). CDR1 and CDR2 (germline): DFQATT, SNEGSKA (reference sequence). V shed 7 bases and J shed 1 base, with 18 bases lying between them. This CDR3 region has 15 residues. The CDR3 coding sequence is TGCAGTGTGGCCGGGCAGGTGGGGGGCACAGATACGCAGTATTTT. Its protein is CSVAGQVGGTDTQYF.

The chain is built from TRBV20-1 and TRBJ2-5; D gene unclear. The V gene's germline CDR1 is DFQATT and CDR2 SNEGSKA (reference sequence). The length of the CDR3 is 12 residues. V was trimmed by 4 bases and J by 3 bases, leaving 9 bases between them. The CDR3 DNA sequence: TGCAGTGCTAAGACCGGTGAAGAGACCCAGTACTTC. This codes for CSAKTGEETQYF.

This clonotype was counted a few times. CDR3 sequence: CASSSAGTVFAFF. The CDR3 DNA reads as TGTGCCAGCAGTTCCGCCGGGACAGTGTTTGCTTTCTTT. This chain uses TRBV5-5 with TRBJ1-1; TRBD1 aligns across 7 bases. Per germline, CDR1 SGHKS and CDR2 YYEKEE (reference sequence). This CDR3 has 13 amino acids. V dropped 5 bases and J dropped 11; count of bases not matched to a gene: 12. The entire variable domain, with the rest obtained from reference TRBV5-5 and TRBJ1-1, is as follows: DAGVTQSPTHLIKTRGQQVTLRCSPISGHKSVSWYQQVLGQGPQFIFQYYEKEERGRGNFPDRFSARQFPNYSSELNVNALLLGDSALYLCASSSAGTVFAFFGQGTRLTVV.